The clone carrying this TCR beta chain has only a few counts. Germline loops: CDR1 SGHTA, CDR2 FQGNSA. CDR3 length equals 14 residues. After removal of 5 bases from V and 6 bases from J, the junction contained 10 bases not matched to a gene. These data originate in a study of control samples from healthy donors and cancer patients. Measured with immunoSEQ multiplex PCR; TCRdb has only the in-frame clones, and not every one. The table has approximately 87,000 clones, roughly 86% seen once. The gene calls are TRBV7-2 and TRBJ2-7; TRBD1 agrees at 7 bases. Sequencing used blood. This sequence was found in a woman aged 45-59 years in good health. CDR3 in amino acids: CASSVETGEFEQYF. CDR3 sequence (DNA): TGTGCCAGCAGCGTAGAAACAGGGGAGTTCGAGCAGTACTTC.